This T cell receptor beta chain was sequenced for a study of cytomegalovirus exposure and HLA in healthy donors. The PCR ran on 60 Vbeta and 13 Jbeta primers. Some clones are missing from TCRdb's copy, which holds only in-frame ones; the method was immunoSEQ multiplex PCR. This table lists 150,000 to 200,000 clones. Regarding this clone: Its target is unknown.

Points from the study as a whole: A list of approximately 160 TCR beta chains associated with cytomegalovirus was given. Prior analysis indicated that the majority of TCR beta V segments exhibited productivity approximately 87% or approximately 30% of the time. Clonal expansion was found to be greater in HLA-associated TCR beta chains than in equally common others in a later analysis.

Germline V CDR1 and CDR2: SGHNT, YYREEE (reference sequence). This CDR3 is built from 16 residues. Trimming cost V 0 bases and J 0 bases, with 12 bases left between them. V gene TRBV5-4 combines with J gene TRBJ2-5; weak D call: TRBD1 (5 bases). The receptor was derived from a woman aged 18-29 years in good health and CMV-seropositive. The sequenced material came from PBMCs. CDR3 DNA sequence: TGTGCCAGCAGCTTGGTCCCAGGGCGGTACCAAGAGACCCAGTACTTC. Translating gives CASSLVPGRYQETQYF.